This T cell receptor beta chain was found in a study of blood T cell repertoires in COVID-19. Clones were sequenced by immunoSEQ multiplex PCR, and TCRdb holds only the in-frame ones, with some missing. Of tens of thousands of clones in the sample, around 82% were seen once. The sample consisted of peripheral blood. The origin of this receptor is a man aged 55-75 years with COVID-19, enrolled during active disease.

The CDR3 loop is CASSPYRGGSSYEQYF. The CDR3 region has the DNA TGTGCCAGCAGTCCCTACAGGGGTGGCAGCTCCTACGAGCAGTACTTC. The chain joins TRBV27 to TRBJ2-7; TRBD1 matches 7 bases. V gave up 5 bases and J gave up 0 bases; unmatched junction bases: 10. The germline V gene encodes CDR1 MNHEY and CDR2 SMNVEV (reference sequence). The CDR3 contains 16 residues.